The rows below give T cell receptor beta chains drawn from one sample of a study of T cells after yellow fever vaccination. MiXCR, applied by TCRdb to the 5' RACE reads, yields one record per CDR3 protein. The data show approximately 300,000 distinct CDR3 sequences, about 10% seen once. This specimen consisted of CD4+ T cells sorted from PBMCs, obtained 45 days after the yellow fever booster vaccination. All receptors derive from a man between 18 and 29 years old who received the YFV17D yellow fever vaccine. Both conserved end residues are part of each CDR3. A D gene is named only where the DNA matches it firmly. Size values are once, few and many counts, or a class for expanded clones, and some rows have none.

d_call,clone_size,v_call,j_call,cdr3_nt,cdr3_aa
TRBD2,few,TRBV20-1,TRBJ2-5,TGCAGTGCTCGAAGGACTAGCGGCCTCCGGGAGACCCAGTACTTC,CSARRTSGLRETQYF
-,-,TRBV12-3/TRBV12-4,TRBJ2-5,TGTGCCAGCACCAGATTAGGGGAGACCCAGTACTTC,CASTRLGETQYF
-,many,TRBV7-2,TRBJ2-3,TGTGCCAGCAGCTCCTCGGTTGGAGATACGCAGTATTTT,CASSSSVGDTQYF
-,-,TRBV7-8,TRBJ1-1,TGTGCCAGCAGCTTAGGAGGGGCCAACTTGAACACTGAAGCTTTCTTT,CASSLGGANLNTEAFF
-,many,TRBV5-4,TRBJ1-6,TGTGCCAGCAGCTCAAGTAGCGGGGGCTATAATTCACCCCTCCACTTT,CASSSSSGGYNSPLHF
TRBD1,-,TRBV19,TRBJ1-4,TGTGCCAGTAGTCCCGGGACAGGGGGAAGCGAAAAACTGTTTTTT,CASSPGTGGSEKLFF
-,few,TRBV5-8,TRBJ1-2,TGTGCCAGCCGAGGCCAGGGAGGCCGTGGCTACACCTTC,CASRGQGGRGYTF
TRBD2,few,TRBV7-7,TRBJ2-1,TGTGCCAGCAGCTTAGCGCCGGCTAGCGGGGGGACGCCTTATGGTGAGCAGTTCTTC,CASSLAPASGGTPYGEQFF
-,-,TRBV29-1,TRBJ2-5,TGCAGCGTCCGGTCCAGATTTCAAGAGACCCAGTACTTC,CSVRSRFQETQYF
-,many,TRBV11-2,TRBJ2-2,TGTGCCAGCAGCCGACCCGATAGGACCGGGGAGCTGTTTTTT,CASSRPDRTGELFF
-,-,TRBV5-1,TRBJ2-5,TGCGCCAGCAGCTTGGTGGCCAGCATAGAGACCCAGTACTTC,CASSLVASIETQYF
-,few,TRBV4-3,TRBJ1-4,TGCGCCAGCAGCCAAGATAGAGCAGCAACTAATGAAAAACTGTTTTTT,CASSQDRAATNEKLFF
TRBD1,many,TRBV20-1,TRBJ1-2,TGCAGTGCTAGTGGGGACAGTAACTATGGCTACACCTTC,CSASGDSNYGYTF
-,few,TRBV7-2,TRBJ1-5,TGTGCCAGCAGCGCCGAGCACAGGGTTTTTCAGCCCCAGCATTTT,CASSAEHRVFQPQHF
-,many,TRBV29-1,TRBJ1-1,TGCAGCGTTGAAGACGGTGGGGCTGAAGCTTTCTTT,CSVEDGGAEAFF
-,few,TRBV10-3,TRBJ1-1,TGTGCCATCAGTCCTTGGGGGGCGAACACTGAAGCTTTCTTT,CAISPWGANTEAFF
-,many,TRBV27,TRBJ2-1,TGTGCCAGCAGTCAATCTTTGGGGGGGGCCGTCTACAATGAGCAGTTCTTC,CASSQSLGGAVYNEQFF
TRBD2,many,TRBV4-3,TRBJ2-5,TGCGCCAGCAGCCAAGACCGAAGCGGGGAGATACAAGAGACCCAGTACTTC,CASSQDRSGEIQETQYF
-,few,TRBV28,TRBJ2-5,TGTGCCAGCAGCCGACTCGACCAAGAGACCCAGTACTTC,CASSRLDQETQYF
-,-,TRBV29-1,TRBJ1-2,TGCAGCGTTGAAGATTGGGCTGGCTACACCTTC,CSVEDWAGYTF
TRBD1,-,TRBV7-2,TRBJ2-7,TGTGCCAGCGGGCCGGAGACAGGGGCCTACGAGCAGTACTTC,CASGPETGAYEQYF
TRBD1,few,TRBV6-2/TRBV6-3,TRBJ1-1,TGTGCCAGCAGTGACAAACTCGGGACAGGGCGGAACACTGAAGCTTTCTTT,CASSDKLGTGRNTEAFF
-,many,TRBV4-2,TRBJ1-5,TGTGCCAGCAGCCAAGTCGACCGTCAGCCCCAGCATTTT,CASSQVDRQPQHF
-,few,TRBV27,TRBJ2-1,TGTGCCAGCGTCAGGACCAGGGGGGGCAATGAGCAGTTCTTC,CASVRTRGGNEQFF
-,-,TRBV5-5,TRBJ2-5,TGTGCCAGCAACCACTTCCGCTGTCAAGTCCAGTACTTC,CASNHFRCQVQYF
-,few,TRBV2,TRBJ2-3,TGTGCCAGCAGTTTACAGGGAGGAGCGCAGTATTTT,CASSLQGGAQYF
-,few,TRBV20-1,TRBJ2-3,TGCAGTGCCCGGGGGGCGCAAGACACAGATACGCAGTATTTT,CSARGAQDTDTQYF
-,few,TRBV7-8,TRBJ2-1,TGTGCCAGCAGCCCGCCGTTGTCCAATGAGCAGTTCTTC,CASSPPLSNEQFF
-,-,TRBV4-1,TRBJ2-3,TGCGCCAGCAGCCAACCCCAGGATACGCAGTATTTT,CASSQPQDTQYF
-,few,TRBV12-3/TRBV12-4,TRBJ2-3,TGTGCCAGCAGTTTCGACGGGGATACGCAGTATTTT,CASSFDGDTQYF
-,few,TRBV4-1,TRBJ2-5,TGCGCCAGCAGCCAAGAGGGGTCGAGTTGGGAGACCCAGTACTTC,CASSQEGSSWETQYF
-,few,TRBV3-1,TRBJ2-3,TGTGCCAGCAGCTATTTGGATACGCAGTATTTT,CASSYLDTQYF
-,few,TRBV5-5,TRBJ2-5,TGTGCCAGCAGATTTGCCGGGGACCAAGAGACCCAGTACTTC,CASRFAGDQETQYF
-,few,TRBV20-1,TRBJ2-1,TGCAGTGCTAGCGAGATTGGGGGGAACAATGAGCAGTTCTTC,CSASEIGGNNEQFF
-,few,TRBV7-2,TRBJ1-5,TGTGCCAGCAGCCTAGCACAGTCTAGCAATCAGCCCCAGCATTTT,CASSLAQSSNQPQHF
-,-,TRBV5-1,TRBJ1-2,TGCGCCAGCAGCCAGGGCGTCGGCGCTGGCTACACCTTC,CASSQGVGAGYTF
TRBD1,-,TRBV4-3,TRBJ2-1,TGCGCCAGCAGCCAAGATGCCCAGGGGGCAGGTGAGCAGTTCTTC,CASSQDAQGAGEQFF
-,many,TRBV7-9,TRBJ2-5,TGTGCCAGCAGATTAGAAACCGAGACCCAGTACTTC,CASRLETETQYF
-,few,TRBV7-2,TRBJ2-5,TGTGCCAGCAGGCAGGGGCTAGAGACCCAGTACTTC,CASRQGLETQYF
-,many,TRBV4-1,TRBJ2-7,TGCGCCAGCAGCCAAGTGGGTACCTACGAGCAGTACTTC,CASSQVGTYEQYF
-,many,TRBV7-2,TRBJ2-1,TGTGCCAGCAGGTGGGGGCCGCGGAATGAGCAGTTCTTC,CASRWGPRNEQFF
-,-,TRBV7-9,TRBJ2-3,TGTGCCAGCAGCCCAGACGTTACAGATACGCAGTATTTT,CASSPDVTDTQYF
-,few,TRBV19,TRBJ2-6,TGTGCCAGTAGTGTTCAGGGGGGCAGCTCTGGGGCCAACGTCCTGACTTTC,CASSVQGGSSGANVLTF
-,few,TRBV5-1,TRBJ1-2,TGCGCCAGCAGCTCTGCAGACGGCTATGGCTACACCTTC,CASSSADGYGYTF
-,few,TRBV21-1,TRBJ2-3,TGTGCCAGCAGCAGGCCGACAGGGGGCACAGATACGCAGTATTTT,CASSRPTGGTDTQYF
TRBD1,-,TRBV4-1,TRBJ2-1,TGCGCCAGCAGCCAAGAGACGCCCACAGGGGACAATGAGCAGTTCTTC,CASSQETPTGDNEQFF
TRBD2,many,TRBV7-2,TRBJ2-2,TGTGCCAGCAGCTTAGGAACAGCGGGGGTCGGGGAGCTGTTTTTT,CASSLGTAGVGELFF
-,-,TRBV11-2,TRBJ2-3,TGTGCCAGCAGCTTGGCTAGACTAGTCGGGACGCAGTATTTT,CASSLARLVGTQYF
-,-,TRBV28,TRBJ2-7,TGTGCCAGCAGTCCGAGTGGGCTGTCCTACAATGAGCAGTACTTC,CASSPSGLSYNEQYF
-,few,TRBV20-1,TRBJ1-4,TGCAGTGCTCGGCCCAGAACCGAAAAACTGTTTTTT,CSARPRTEKLFF
-,many,TRBV6-1,TRBJ1-2,TGTGCCAGCAGTCAACGAACTCTATTCGGGTATGGCTACACCTTC,CASSQRTLFGYGYTF